The 19 T cell receptor beta chains below were found in one sample sequenced in a study of blood T cell repertoires in COVID-19. TCRdb's table, derived via immunoSEQ multiplex PCR, lists solely in-frame clones and lacks some. The sample includes about 130,000 clones, approximately 80% of them seen just once. Sequencing input: peripheral blood. The receptor source for this set is an older woman with acute or convalescent COVID-19.

The V and J genes are TRBV5-6 and TRBJ1-5; tentatively, D is TRBD1 (5 bases). The CDR3 extends over 14 amino acids. Between the trimmed V and J ends, which lost 0 bases and 5 bases, there was a span of 9 bases. Germline V gene data show CDR1 as SGHDT and CDR2 as YYEEEE. In DNA, the CDR3 is TGTGCCAGCAGCTTGGGGAGGGGTGATCAGCCCCAGCATTTT. It encodes CASSLGRGDQPQHF.

In its sample, this clone was seen a few times. The chain links TRBV9 to TRBJ1-2; D may be TRBD1 (5 bases). V was clipped by 3 bases and J by 7 bases, with 13 bases between them. CDR3 length: 13 amino acids. Germline lookup yields CDR1 SGDLS and CDR2 YYNGEE. The CDR3 region has the DNA TGTGCCAGCAGCGACAGGTACTCGAGTGGCTACACCTTC. Residues: CASSDRYSSGYTF.

This chain joins TRBV5-1 and TRBJ1-5; a weak D match, TRBD1 (5 bases). Between the trimmed V and J ends, which lost 3 bases and 5 bases, there was a span of 12 bases. The CDR3 loop spans 14 amino acids. The V gene's germline CDR1 is SGHRS and CDR2 YFSETQ. DNA of the CDR3: TGCGCCAGCAGCTCCGGCGGGGGGGATCAGCCCCAGCATTTT. It translates to CASSSGGGDQPQHF.

The J gene is TRBJ2-5, the V gene TRBV3-1 (or the pseudogene TRBV3-2), with 12 bases identical to TRBD2. V dropped 1 base and J dropped 5; count of bases not matched to a gene: 8. This CDR3 has 17 residues. Germline V lookup: CDR1 LGHDT, CDR2 YNNKEL (reference sequence). CDR3 amino acids: CASSQALAGGLRETQYF. The DNA for the CDR3 is TGTGCCAGCAGCCAAGCTCTAGCGGGGGGGCTCAGGGAGACCCAGTACTTC.

The chain recombines TRBV19 with TRBJ1-5; the match to TRBD1 covers 7 bases. The ends lost 3 bases at V and 4 bases at J; junction bases unmatched: 3. The V gene's germline CDR1 is LNHDA and CDR2 SQIVND (reference sequence). CDR3 length: 14 amino acids. The CDR3 spells CASSMKDRNQPQHF. The DNA of the CDR3 is TGTGCCAGTAGTATGAAGGACAGGAATCAGCCCCAGCATTTT.

The chain joins TRBV7-5 to TRBJ2-6; TRBD1, the table's D call, was not compared with the DNA. TRBV7-5 is noted as a pseudogene. CDR3 length: 19 amino acids. CDR3 protein: CVRSPNTGRGYAGANVLTF. CDR3 bases: TGTGTCAGAAGCCCCAACACAGGGCGAGGCTATGCTGGGGCCAACGTCCTGACTTTC.

With regard to this clone: At one boundary the junction diverges from the germline segment, which might be a read error. The chain uses TRBV30 and TRBJ1-5; 9 bases align to TRBD1. The CDR3 runs 15 residues. The germline V gene has CDR1 GTSNPN and CDR2 SVGIG (reference sequence). In DNA form, the CDR3 reads TGCGCTACGGGACAGGGAAAGATGAATCATCAGCCCCAGCATTTT. This sequence encodes CATGQGKMNHQPQHF.

CDR3 region: CASSRDRGQETQYF. CDR3 nucleotide sequence: TGTGCCAGCAGCAGGGACAGGGGCCAAGAGACCCAGTACTTC. The gene calls are TRBV6-5 and TRBJ2-5; TRBD1 matches at 10 bases. This CDR3 region has 14 residues. V was pared by 6 bases and J by 1 base, with 2 bases of the junction left unmatched. Looked up from germline, CDR1 is MNHEY and CDR2 is SVGAGI.

J is TRBJ2-7 and V is TRBV2; the D gene is possibly TRBD1 (5 bases). This CDR3 contains 12 residues. Germline-derived CDR1 and CDR2 are SNHLY and FYNNEI. V was clipped by 8 bases and J by 2 bases, with 10 bases between them. DNA for the CDR3: TGTGCCAGCCAAGGACAAACCTACGAGCAGTACGTC. It is translated as CASQGQTYEQYV.

This clone was seen a handful of times. This sequence joins TRBV25-1 and TRBJ1-2; 8 bases agree with TRBD1. The CDR3 spans 16 residues. Germline lookup yields CDR1 MGHDK and CDR2 SYGVNS. Trimming cost V 4 bases and J 4 bases; bases outside gene matches: 11. The CDR3 protein is CASSGEGTGRFYGYTF. Written as DNA, the CDR3 is TGTGCCAGCAGTGGGGAGGGGACAGGCAGGTTCTATGGCTACACCTTC.

This chain connects TRBV7-9 to TRBJ1-1, with D uncertain. Trimming removed 2 bases at V and 10 bases at J, with 14 bases between. This CDR3 contains 13 residues. Germline-derived CDR1 and CDR2 are SEHNR and FQNEAQ (reference sequence). The CDR3 DNA reads as TGTGCCAGCAGCTTATCAAGCGGCCATGCAGCTTTCTTT. Protein: CASSLSSGHAAFF.

The genes are TRBV6-6 and TRBJ1-1; weak D call: TRBD1 (6 bases). Between the trimmed V and J ends, which lost 6 bases and 7 bases, there was a span of 18 bases. CDR1 MNHNY and CDR2 SVGAGI come from the germline V gene (reference sequence). There are 14 residues in the CDR3. CDR3 loop: CASSPRGGAGEAFF. CDR3 DNA: TGTGCCAGCAGCCCGCGGGGGGGGGCAGGTGAAGCTTTCTTT.

To note about this clone: The sample contains more than one DNA sequence encoding this CDR3. V usage is TRBV10-3 and J usage is TRBJ1-2; D not certain. The CDR3 extends over 14 amino acids. V lost 4 bases and J 3 bases, leaving 12 bases between the germline ends. Germline values: CDR1 ENHRY, CDR2 SYGVKD. For the CDR3, the DNA is TGTGCCATCAGTGTTGGTCTAGGAGACTATGGCTACACCTTC. Translated: CAISVGLGDYGYTF.

V gene TRBV7-3 combines with J gene TRBJ1-1; D is unclear. CDR1 and CDR2 from the germline V gene are SGHTA and FQGTGA. The CDR3 spans 15 residues. V dropped 5 bases and J dropped 5 bases, with 18 bases sitting between them. CDR3 in DNA: TGTGCCAGCAGCCGTACCCCGGGAGGAGGGACTGAAGCTTTCTTT. It codes for CASSRTPGGGTEAFF.

The chain joins TRBV5-1 to TRBJ1-1; no definite D call. The CDR3 loop spans 13 amino acids. The ends were cut back, 0 bases at V and 2 bases at J, with 5 bases in the middle. CDR1 is SGHRS and CDR2 is YFSETQ in the germline V gene. The CDR3 protein is CASSLDYNTEAFF. The CDR3 region has the DNA TGCGCCAGCAGCTTGGATTATAACACTGAAGCTTTCTTT.

This chain uses TRBV7-9 with TRBJ2-5, with 8 positions matching TRBD2. Germline V gene sequence: CDR1 SEHNR, CDR2 FQNEAQ (reference sequence). Trimming took 6 bases from V and 6 from J; bases not matched to a gene: 9. This CDR3 is 14 amino acids long. The CDR3 protein is CASSIDGGAKTQYF. The DNA of the CDR3 is TGTGCCAGCAGTATTGACGGGGGGGCCAAGACCCAGTACTTC.

The chain carries TRBV5-1 and TRBJ1-1; D is perhaps TRBD1 (5 bases). The CDR3 runs 13 residues. Germline CDR1 SGHRS, CDR2 YFSETQ. V was trimmed by 2 bases and J by 1 base, leaving 6 bases between them. CDR3 coding DNA: TGCGCCAGCAGCTTCGGGGGGAACACTGAAGCTTTCTTT. Amino acid sequence: CASSFGGNTEAFF.

The chain carries TRBV7-9 and TRBJ1-2; 8 nucleotides line up with TRBD1. The CDR3 consists of 16 residues. CDR1 and CDR2 (germline): SEHNR, FQNEAQ (reference sequence). J was trimmed by 5 bases and V by 5 bases; bases with no gene match: 13. DNA for the CDR3: TGTGCCAGCAGCCAAGGTCCCCCGGACAGGGTGTATGGCTACACCTTC. Translating it yields CASSQGPPDRVYGYTF.

The V call is TRBV4-1, the J call TRBJ1-2; 8 bases are shared with TRBD1. The V and J ends lost 0 bases and 8 bases, in that order; junction bases with no gene match: 8. Per germline, CDR1 MGHRA and CDR2 YSYEKL. This CDR3 region has 15 residues. The DNA for the CDR3 is TGCGCCAGCAGCCAAGACGAGCGACAGGGGATGGGCTACACCTTC. It yields the protein CASSQDERQGMGYTF.